This TCR beta chain appears in the sequencing data of a study of beta chain features in type 1 diabetes. CDR3 length: 14 residues. Germline V gene sequence: CDR1 KGHSH, CDR2 LQKENI. V gave up 3 bases and J gave up 4 bases; unmatched junction bases: 2. Sequenced material consisted of expressed TCRB transcripts (all of the isolated RNA was reverse transcribed). This table comes from immunoSEQ multiplex PCR, and its TCRdb copy is limited to in-frame clones, with some not included. The profile shows over 500,000 clones, around 15% of them singletons. Only a few counts were recorded for this clone. Other nucleotide sequences from this sample produce the same CDR3.

The V gene is TRBV18, the J gene TRBJ2-7, with 11 bases aligning to TRBD1. Source material: naive CD4+ T cells from blood. The sequence was obtained from a man aged 18 to 29 in good health. The CDR3 DNA is TGTGCCAGCTCACCTGGGACAGGGGGTTACGAGCAGTACTTC. Translation: CASSPGTGGYEQYF.